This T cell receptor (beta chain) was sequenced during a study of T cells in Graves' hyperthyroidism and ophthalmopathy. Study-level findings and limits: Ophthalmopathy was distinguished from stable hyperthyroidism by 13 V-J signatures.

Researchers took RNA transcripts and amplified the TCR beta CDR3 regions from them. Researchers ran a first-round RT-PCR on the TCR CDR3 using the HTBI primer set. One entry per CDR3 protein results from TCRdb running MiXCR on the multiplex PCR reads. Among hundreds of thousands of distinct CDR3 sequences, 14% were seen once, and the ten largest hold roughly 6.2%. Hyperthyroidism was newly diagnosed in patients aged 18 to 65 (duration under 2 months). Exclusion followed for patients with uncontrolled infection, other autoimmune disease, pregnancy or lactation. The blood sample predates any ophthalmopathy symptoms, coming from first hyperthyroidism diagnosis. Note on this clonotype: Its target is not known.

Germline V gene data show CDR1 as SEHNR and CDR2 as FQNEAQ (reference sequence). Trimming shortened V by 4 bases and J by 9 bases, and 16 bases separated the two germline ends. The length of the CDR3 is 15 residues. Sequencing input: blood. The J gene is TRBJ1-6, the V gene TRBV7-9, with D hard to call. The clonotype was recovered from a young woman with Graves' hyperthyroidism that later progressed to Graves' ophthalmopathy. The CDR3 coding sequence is TGTGCCAGCAGCTCCGACACTATCCGGGGTTCACCCCTCCACTTT. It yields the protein CASSSDTIRGSPLHF.